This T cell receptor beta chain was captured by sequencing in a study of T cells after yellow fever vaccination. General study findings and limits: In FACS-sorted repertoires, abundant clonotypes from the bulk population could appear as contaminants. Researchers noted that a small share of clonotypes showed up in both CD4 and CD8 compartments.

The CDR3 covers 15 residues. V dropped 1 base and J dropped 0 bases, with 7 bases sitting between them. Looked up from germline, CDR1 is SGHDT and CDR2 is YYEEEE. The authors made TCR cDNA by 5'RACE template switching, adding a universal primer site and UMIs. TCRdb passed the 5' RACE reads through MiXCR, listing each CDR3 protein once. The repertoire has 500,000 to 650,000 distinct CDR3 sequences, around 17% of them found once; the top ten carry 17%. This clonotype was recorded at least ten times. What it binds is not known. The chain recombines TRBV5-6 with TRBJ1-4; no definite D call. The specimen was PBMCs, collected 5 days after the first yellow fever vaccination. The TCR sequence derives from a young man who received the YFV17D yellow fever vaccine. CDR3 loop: CASSLWAATNEKLFF. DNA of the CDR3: TGTGCCAGCAGCTTGTGGGCAGCAACTAATGAAAAACTGTTTTTT.